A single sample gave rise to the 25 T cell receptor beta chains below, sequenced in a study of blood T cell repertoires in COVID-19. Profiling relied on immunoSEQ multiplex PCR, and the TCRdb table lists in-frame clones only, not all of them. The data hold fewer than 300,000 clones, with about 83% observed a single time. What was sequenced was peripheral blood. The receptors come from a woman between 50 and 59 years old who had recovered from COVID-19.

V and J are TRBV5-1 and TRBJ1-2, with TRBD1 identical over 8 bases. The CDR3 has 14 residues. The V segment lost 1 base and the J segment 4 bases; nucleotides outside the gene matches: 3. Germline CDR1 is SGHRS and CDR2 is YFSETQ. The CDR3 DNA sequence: TGCGCCAGCAGCTTGCCAGGGGGCATCTATGGCTACACCTTC. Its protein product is CASSLPGGIYGYTF.

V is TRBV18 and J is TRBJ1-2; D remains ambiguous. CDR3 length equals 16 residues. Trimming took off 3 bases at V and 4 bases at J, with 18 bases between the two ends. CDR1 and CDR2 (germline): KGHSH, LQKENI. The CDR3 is CASSPTPRVGSYGYTF. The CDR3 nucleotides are TGTGCCAGCTCACCTACCCCCCGGGTCGGGTCCTATGGCTACACCTTC.

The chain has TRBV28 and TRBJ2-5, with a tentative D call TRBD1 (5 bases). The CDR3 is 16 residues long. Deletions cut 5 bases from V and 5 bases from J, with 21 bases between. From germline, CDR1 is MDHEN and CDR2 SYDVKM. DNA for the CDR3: TGTGCCAGCAGTCAATGGCAGGGCTGGGGTGGGGAGACCCAGTACTTC. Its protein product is CASSQWQGWGGETQYF. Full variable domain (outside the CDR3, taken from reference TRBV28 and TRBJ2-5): DVKVTQSSRYLVKRTGEKVFLECVQDMDHENMFWYRQDPGLGLRLIYFSYDVKMKEKGDIPEGYSVSREKKERFSLILESASTNQTSMYLCASSQWQGWGGETQYFGPGTRLLVL.

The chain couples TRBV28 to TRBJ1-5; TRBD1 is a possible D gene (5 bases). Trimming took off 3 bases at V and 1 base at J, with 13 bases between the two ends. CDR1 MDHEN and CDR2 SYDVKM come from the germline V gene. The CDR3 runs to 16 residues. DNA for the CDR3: TGTGCCAGCAGTTTTTGGAGGGGTTTGAGCAATCAGCCCCAGCATTTT. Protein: CASSFWRGLSNQPQHF.

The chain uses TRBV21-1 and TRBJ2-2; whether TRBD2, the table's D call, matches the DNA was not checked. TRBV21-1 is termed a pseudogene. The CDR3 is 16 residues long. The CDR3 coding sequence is TGTGCCAGCAGCAAGATTCGGACTATAAACACCGGGGAGCTGTTTTTT. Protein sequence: CASSKIRTINTGELFF.

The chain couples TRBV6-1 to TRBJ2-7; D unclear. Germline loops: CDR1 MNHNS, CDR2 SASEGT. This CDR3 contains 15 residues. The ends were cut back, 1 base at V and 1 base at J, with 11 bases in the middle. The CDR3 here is CASSEDFAGSYEQYF. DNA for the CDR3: TGTGCCAGCAGTGAAGATTTTGCCGGTTCCTACGAGCAGTACTTC.

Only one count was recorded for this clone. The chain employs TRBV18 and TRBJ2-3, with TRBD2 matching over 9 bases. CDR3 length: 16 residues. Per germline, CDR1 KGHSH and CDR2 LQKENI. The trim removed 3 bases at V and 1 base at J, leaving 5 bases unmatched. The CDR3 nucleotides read TGTGCCAGCTCACCTCCCCGACTAGCGGGCACAGATACGCAGTATTTT. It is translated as CASSPPRLAGTDTQYF.

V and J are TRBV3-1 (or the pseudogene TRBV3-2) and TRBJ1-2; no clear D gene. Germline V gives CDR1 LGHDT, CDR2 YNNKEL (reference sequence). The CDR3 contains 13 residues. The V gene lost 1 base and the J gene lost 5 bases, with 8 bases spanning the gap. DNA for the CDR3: TGTGCCAGCAGCCAAGGCTGGAGTTATGGCTACACCTTC. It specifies CASSQGWSYGYTF.

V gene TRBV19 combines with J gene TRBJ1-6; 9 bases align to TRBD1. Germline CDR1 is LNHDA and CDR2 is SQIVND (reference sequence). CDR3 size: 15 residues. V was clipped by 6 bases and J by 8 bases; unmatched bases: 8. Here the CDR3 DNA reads TGTGCCAGTAGGATCGCCGGGACAGGGTATTCACCCCTCCACTTT. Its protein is CASRIAGTGYSPLHF.

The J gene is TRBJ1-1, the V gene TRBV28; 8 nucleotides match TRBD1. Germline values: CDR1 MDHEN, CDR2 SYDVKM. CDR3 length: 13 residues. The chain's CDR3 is CASRGPMNTEAFF. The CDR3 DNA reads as TGTGCATCCAGGGGGCCCATGAACACTGAAGCTTTCTTT.

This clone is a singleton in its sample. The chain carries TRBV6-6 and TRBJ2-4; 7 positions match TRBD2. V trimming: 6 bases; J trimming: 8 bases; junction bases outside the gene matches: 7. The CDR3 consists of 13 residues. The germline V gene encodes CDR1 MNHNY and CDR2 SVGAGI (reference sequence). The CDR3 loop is CASRTGLGDIQYF. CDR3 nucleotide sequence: TGTGCCAGCAGAACTGGACTAGGCGACATTCAGTACTTC.

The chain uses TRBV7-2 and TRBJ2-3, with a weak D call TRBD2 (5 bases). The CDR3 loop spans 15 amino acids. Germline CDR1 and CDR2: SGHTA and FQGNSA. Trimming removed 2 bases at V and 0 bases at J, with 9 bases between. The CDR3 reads CASSLSRTSTDTQYF. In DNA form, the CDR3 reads TGTGCCAGCAGCTTATCTCGGACTAGCACAGATACGCAGTATTTT. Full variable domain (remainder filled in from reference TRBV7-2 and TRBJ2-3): GAGVSQSPSNKVTEKGKDVELRCDPISGHTALYWYRQSLGQGLEFLIYFQGNSAPDKSGLPSDRFSAERTGGSVSTLTIQRTQQEDSAVYLCASSLSRTSTDTQYFGPGTRLTVL.

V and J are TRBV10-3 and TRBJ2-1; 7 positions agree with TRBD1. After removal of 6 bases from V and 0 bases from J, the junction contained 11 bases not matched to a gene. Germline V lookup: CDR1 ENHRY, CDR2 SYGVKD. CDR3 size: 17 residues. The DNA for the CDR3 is TGTGCCATCAGCGCGCCTGGACAGGTCGACTCCTACAATGAGCAGTTCTTC. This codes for CAISAPGQVDSYNEQFF.

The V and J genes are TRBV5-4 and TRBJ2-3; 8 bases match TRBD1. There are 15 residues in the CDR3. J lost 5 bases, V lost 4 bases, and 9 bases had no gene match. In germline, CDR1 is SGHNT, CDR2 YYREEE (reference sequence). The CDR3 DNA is TGTGCCAGCAGCAATCGGCACAGGGGGGTAGATACGCAGTATTTT. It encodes CASSNRHRGVDTQYF.

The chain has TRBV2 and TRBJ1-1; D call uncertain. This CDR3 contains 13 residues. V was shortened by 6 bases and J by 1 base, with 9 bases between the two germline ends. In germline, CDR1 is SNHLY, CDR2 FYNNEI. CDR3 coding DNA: TGTGCCAGCAGATTCGGAGAGAACACTGAAGCTTTCTTT. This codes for CASRFGENTEAFF. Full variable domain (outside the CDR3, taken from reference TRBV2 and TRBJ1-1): EPEVTQTPSHQVTQMGQEVILRCVPISNHLYFYWYRQILGQKVEFLVSFYNNEISEKSEIFDDQFSVERPDGSNFTLKIRSTKLEDSAMYFCASRFGENTEAFFGQGTRLTVV.

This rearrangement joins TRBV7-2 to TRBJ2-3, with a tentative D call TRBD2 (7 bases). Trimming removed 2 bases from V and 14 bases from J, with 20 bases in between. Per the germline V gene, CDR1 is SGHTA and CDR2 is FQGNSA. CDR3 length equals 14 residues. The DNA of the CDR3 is TGTGCCAGCAGCTTACTCCCAGGGGCGGGGGTCCTGTATTTT. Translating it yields CASSLLPGAGVLYF.

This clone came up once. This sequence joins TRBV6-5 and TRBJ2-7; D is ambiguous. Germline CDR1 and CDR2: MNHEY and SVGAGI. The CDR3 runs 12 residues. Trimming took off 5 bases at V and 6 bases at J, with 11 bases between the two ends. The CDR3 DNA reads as TGTGCCAGCAGTCGACATGTTGGCGAGCAGTACTTC. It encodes CASSRHVGEQYF.

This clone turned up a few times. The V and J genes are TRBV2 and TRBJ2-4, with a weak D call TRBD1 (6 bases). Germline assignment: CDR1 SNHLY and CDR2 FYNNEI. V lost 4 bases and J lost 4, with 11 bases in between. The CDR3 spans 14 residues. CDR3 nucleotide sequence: TGTGCCAGCAGTGCTAGGACAGTTAAAAACATTCAGTACTTC. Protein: CASSARTVKNIQYF.

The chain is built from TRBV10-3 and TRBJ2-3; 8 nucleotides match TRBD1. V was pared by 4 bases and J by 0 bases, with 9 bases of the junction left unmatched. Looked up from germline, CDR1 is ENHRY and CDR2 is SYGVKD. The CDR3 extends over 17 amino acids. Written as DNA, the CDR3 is TGTGCCATCAGTGGACCCCACCCAGGGGGCAGCACAGATACGCAGTATTTT. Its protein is CAISGPHPGGSTDTQYF.

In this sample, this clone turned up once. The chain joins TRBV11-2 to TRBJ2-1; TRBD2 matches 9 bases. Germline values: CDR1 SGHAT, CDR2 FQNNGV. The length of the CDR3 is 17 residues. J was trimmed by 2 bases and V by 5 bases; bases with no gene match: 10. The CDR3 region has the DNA TGTGCCAGCAGCGGCCCACGGACTAGCGCTACCTACAATGAGCAGTTCTTC. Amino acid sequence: CASSGPRTSATYNEQFF.

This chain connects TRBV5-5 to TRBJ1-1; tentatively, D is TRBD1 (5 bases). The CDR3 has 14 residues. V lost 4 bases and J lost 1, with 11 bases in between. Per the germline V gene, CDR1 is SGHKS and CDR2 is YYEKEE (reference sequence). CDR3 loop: CASSLTGANTEAFF. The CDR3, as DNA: TGTGCCAGCAGCCTAACAGGTGCGAACACTGAAGCTTTCTTT.

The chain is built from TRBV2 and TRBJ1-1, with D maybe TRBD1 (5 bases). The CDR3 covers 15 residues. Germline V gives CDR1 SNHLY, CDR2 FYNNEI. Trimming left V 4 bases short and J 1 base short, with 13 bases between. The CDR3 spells CASSAFRRGNTEAFF. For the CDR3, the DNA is TGTGCCAGCAGTGCTTTCAGGAGGGGGAACACTGAAGCTTTCTTT.

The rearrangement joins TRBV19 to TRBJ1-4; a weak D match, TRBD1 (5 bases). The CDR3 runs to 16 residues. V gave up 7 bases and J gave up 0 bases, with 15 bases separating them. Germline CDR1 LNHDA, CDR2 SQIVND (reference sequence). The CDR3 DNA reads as TGTGCCAGTACCCCGACAGCGTGGTCAACTAATGAAAAACTGTTTTTT. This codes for CASTPTAWSTNEKLFF. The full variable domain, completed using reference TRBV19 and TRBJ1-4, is DGGITQSPKYLFRKEGQNVTLSCEQNLNHDAMYWYRQDPGQGLRLIYYSQIVNDFQKGDIAEGYSVSREKKESFPLTVTSAQKNPTAFYLCASTPTAWSTNEKLFFGSGTQLSVL.

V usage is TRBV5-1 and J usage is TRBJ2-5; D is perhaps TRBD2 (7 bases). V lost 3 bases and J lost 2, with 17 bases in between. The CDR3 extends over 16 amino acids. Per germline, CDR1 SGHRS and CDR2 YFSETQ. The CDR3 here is CASSSLGGGLQETQYF. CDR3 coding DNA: TGCGCCAGCAGCTCTCTAGGGGGGGGCCTTCAAGAGACCCAGTACTTC.

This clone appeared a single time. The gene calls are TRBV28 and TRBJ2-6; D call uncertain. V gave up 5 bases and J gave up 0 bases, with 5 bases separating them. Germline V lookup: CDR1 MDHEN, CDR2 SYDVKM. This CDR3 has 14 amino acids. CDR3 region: CASSRGSGANVLTF. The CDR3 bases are TGTGCCAGCAGTCGCGGCTCTGGGGCCAACGTCCTGACTTTC.